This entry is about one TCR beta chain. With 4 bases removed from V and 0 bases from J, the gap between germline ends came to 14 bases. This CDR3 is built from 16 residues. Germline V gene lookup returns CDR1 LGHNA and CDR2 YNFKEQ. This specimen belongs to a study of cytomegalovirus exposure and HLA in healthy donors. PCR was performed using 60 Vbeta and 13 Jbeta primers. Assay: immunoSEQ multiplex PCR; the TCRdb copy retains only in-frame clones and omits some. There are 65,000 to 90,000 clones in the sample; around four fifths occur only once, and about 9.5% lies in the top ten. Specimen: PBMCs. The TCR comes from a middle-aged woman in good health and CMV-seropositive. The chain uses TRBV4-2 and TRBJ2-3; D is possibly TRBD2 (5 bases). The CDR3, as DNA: TGTGCCAGCAGCCCCCCTTCAGCGGCTAGCACAGATACGCAGTATTTT. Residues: CASSPPSAASTDTQYF.